A selection of T cell receptor beta chains follows, all from one sample in a study of T cells after yellow fever vaccination. TCRdb independently ran MiXCR on the 5' RACE reads; one entry per CDR3 protein. Here the sample spans around 530,000 distinct CDR3 sequences, about 15% being singletons. The sample consisted of PBMCs, taken 5 to 6 days after the first yellow fever vaccination. The receptor source for this set is a man aged 18 to 30 who received the YFV17D yellow fever vaccine. The CDR3 runs from the conserved cysteine through the conserved F or W. Each record gives: clone size, J gene, V gene, D gene, CDR3 protein, CDR3 DNA. D genes are given only for firm matches. The size field is filled for only some rows; it gives once, few, many or a size class.

NA | TRBJ2-3 | TRBV27 | TRBD2 | CASSLSGPGLAGGQPSTDTQYF | TGTGCCAGCAGTTTATCAGGTCCGGGCCTAGCGGGGGGACAACCTAGCACAGATACGCAGTATTTT
NA | TRBJ1-6 | TRBV7-2 | NA | CASTLPGWSSYNSPLHF | TGTGCCAGCACCTTACCAGGCTGGAGCTCCTATAATTCACCCCTCCACTTT
few | TRBJ1-4 | TRBV4-3 | NA | CASSPGGPEKLFF | TGCGCCAGCAGCCCTGGGGGGCCGGAAAAACTGTTTTTT
few | TRBJ1-4 | TRBV10-3 | NA | CAISGGLATNEKLFF | TGTGCCATCAGTGGAGGTCTTGCAACTAATGAAAAACTGTTTTTT
NA | TRBJ2-3 | TRBV12-3/TRBV12-4 | NA | CATRPSGTDTQYF | TGTGCCACCCGCCCTAGCGGCACAGATACGCAGTATTTT
NA | TRBJ2-7 | TRBV12-3/TRBV12-4 | NA | CASSLRQLNYEQYF | TGTGCCAGCAGTTTGAGACAGCTGAACTACGAGCAGTACTTC
once | TRBJ2-3 | TRBV5-1 | NA | CASSLSQGWETDTQYF | TGCGCCAGCAGCTTGTCGCAGGGATGGGAGACGGATACGCAGTATTTT
NA | TRBJ1-1 | TRBV7-9 | NA | CASSLKSGFTEAFF | TGTGCCAGCAGCTTAAAATCGGGGTTCACTGAAGCTTTCTTT
few | TRBJ1-1 | TRBV7-9 | NA | CASSLSLYVTEAFF | TGTGCCAGCAGCCTCAGCTTGTACGTGACTGAAGCTTTCTTT
many | TRBJ2-4 | TRBV6-4 | NA | CASVGGRIQYF | TGTGCCAGCGTAGGGGGACGGATTCAGTACTTC